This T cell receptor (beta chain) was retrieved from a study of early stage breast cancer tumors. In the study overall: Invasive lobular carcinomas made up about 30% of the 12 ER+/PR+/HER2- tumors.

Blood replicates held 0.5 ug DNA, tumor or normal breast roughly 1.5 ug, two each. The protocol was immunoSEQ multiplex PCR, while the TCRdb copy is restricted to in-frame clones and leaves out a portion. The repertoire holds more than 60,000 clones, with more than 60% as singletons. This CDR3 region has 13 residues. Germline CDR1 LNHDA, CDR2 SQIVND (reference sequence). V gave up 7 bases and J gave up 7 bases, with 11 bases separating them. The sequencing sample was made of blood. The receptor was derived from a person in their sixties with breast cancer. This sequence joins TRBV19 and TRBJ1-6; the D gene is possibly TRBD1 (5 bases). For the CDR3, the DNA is TGTGCCAGTAATGGGGCAAGAAATTCACCCCTCCACTTT. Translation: CASNGARNSPLHF.